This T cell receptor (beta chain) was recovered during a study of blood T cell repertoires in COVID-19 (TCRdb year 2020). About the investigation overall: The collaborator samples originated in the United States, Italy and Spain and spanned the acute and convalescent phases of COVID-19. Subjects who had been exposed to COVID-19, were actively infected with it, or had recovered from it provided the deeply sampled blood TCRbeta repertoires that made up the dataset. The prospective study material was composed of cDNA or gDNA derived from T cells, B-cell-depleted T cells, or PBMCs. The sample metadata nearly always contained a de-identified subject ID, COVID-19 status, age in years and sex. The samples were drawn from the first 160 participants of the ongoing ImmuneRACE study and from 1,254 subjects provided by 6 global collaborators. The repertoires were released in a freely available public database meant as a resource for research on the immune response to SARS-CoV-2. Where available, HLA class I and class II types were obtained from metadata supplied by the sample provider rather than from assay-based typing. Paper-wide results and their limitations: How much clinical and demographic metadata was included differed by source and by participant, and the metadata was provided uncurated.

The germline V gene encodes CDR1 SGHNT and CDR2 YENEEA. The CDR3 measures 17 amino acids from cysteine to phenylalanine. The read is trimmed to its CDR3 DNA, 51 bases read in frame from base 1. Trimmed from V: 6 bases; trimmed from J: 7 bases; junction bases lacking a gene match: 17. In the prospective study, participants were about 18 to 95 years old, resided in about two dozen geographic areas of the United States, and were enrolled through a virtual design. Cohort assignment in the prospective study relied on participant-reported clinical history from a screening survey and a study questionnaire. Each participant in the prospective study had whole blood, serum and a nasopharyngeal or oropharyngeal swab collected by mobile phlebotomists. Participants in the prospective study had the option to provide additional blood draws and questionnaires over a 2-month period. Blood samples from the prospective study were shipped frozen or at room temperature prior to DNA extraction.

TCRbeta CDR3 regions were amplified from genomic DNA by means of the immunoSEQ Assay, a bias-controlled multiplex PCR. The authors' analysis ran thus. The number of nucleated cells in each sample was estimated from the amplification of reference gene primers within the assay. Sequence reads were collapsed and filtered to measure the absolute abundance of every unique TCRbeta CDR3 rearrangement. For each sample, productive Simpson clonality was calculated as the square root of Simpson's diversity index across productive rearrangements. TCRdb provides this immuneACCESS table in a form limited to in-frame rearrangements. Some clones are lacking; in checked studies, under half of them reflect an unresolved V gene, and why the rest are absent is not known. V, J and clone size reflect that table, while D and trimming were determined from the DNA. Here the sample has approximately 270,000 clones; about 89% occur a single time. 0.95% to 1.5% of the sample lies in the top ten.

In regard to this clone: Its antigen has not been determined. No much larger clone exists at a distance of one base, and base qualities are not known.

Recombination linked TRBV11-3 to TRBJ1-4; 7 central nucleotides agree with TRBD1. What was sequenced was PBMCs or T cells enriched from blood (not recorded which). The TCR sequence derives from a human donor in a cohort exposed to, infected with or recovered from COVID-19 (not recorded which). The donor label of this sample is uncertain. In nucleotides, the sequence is TGTGCCAGCAGTTGTCCGACCAGCCGGGACAGCTGTGAAAAACTGTTTTTT. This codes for CASSCPTSRDSCEKLFF.